This is a list of T cell receptor beta chains from one sample in a study of blood T cells in healthy people across ages. TCRdb reanalysed the 5' RACE reads using MiXCR and keeps one entry per CDR3 protein. The sample yields roughly 860,000 distinct CDR3 sequences, approximately 65% seen once. The sample taken for sequencing was blood. The receptors derive from a young man in good health. Each CDR3 is given with its conserved first and last residue. A D gene is named only where the DNA matches it firmly. Size values are once, few and many counts, or a class for expanded clones, and some rows have none.

size,J,V,D,DNA,CDR3
.,TRBJ2-7,TRBV20-1,TRBD2,TGCAGTGCTAGAGATCTGGCGGGAGGAACCTACGAGCAGTACTTC,CSARDLAGGTYEQYF
.,TRBJ2-1,TRBV29-1,TRBD2,TGCAGCGTTGACGGGACTAGCGGGGGGCGGGAGGAGCAGTTCTTC,CSVDGTSGGREEQFF
.,TRBJ2-1,TRBV28,TRBD2,TGTGCCAGCAGTATAACTAGCGGGGGTCAAGATGAGCAGTTCTTC,CASSITSGGQDEQFF
.,TRBJ2-7,TRBV9,.,TGTGCCAGCAGCGTCGCATACCACCCAGATCACGAGCAGTACTTC,CASSVAYHPDHEQYF
.,TRBJ2-7,TRBV7-9,TRBD2,TGTGCCAGCTCGGAGCGGGGGGATTTCTACGAGCAGTACTTC,CASSERGDFYEQYF
.,TRBJ2-3,TRBV6-5,TRBD2,TGTGCCAGCATGGAGTGGGAGGGGAGGGATACGCAGTATTTT,CASMEWEGRDTQYF
.,TRBJ2-7,TRBV20-1,.,TGCAGTGGCCGGGCGGACGAGCAGTACTTC,CSGRADEQYF
.,TRBJ2-4,TRBV25-1,.,TGTGCCAGCACAGGACAGAAAGAAAACATTCAGTACTTC,CASTGQKENIQYF
few,TRBJ1-4,TRBV9,TRBD1,TGTGCCAGCAGCGTAGCCTTGACAGGGCATAATGAAAAACTGTTTTTT,CASSVALTGHNEKLFF
few,TRBJ1-1,TRBV10-3,.,TGTGCCATCAGTGAGGCAGCTCCTGAAGCTTTCTTT,CAISEAAPEAFF
.,TRBJ2-7,TRBV7-8,.,TGTGCCAGCAGCCCACTAGTTTCCTGCTACGAGCAGTACTTC,CASSPLVSCYEQYF
.,TRBJ2-5,TRBV9,TRBD2,TGTGCCAGCAGCGCTACCATAGCGGGGGGGCCGGGAGAGACCCAGTACTTC,CASSATIAGGPGETQYF
.,TRBJ2-1,TRBV9,.,TGTGCCAGCAGCGTAGATATCCAGTCACGATGGAATGAGCAGTTCTTC,CASSVDIQSRWNEQFF
.,TRBJ2-7,TRBV20-1,TRBD2,TGCAGTGCCGAACCAGCGGGGGGGCTTAGATACGAGCAGTACTTC,CSAEPAGGLRYEQYF
.,TRBJ2-1,TRBV10-2,.,TGCGCCAGCAGTGTAAGGGACCTCCGGGCGGATGAGCAGTTCTTC,CASSVRDLRADEQFF
few,TRBJ2-1,TRBV2,.,TGTGCCAGCAGTCCGGACAGTGGATGGGACAATGAGCAGTTCTTC,CASSPDSGWDNEQFF
many,TRBJ2-3,TRBV7-2,TRBD2,TGTGCCAGCACCCTTAGGGAGGGTGATACGCAGTATTTT,CASTLREGDTQYF